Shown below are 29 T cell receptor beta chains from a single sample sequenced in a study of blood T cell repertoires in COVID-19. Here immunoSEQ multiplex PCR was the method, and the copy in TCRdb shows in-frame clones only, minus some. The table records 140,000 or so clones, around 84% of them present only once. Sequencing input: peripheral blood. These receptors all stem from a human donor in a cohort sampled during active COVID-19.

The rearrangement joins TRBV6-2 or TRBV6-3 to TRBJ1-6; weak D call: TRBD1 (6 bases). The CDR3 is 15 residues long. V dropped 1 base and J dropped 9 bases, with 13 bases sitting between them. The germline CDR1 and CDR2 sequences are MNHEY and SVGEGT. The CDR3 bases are TGTGCCAGCAGTTACTGGGACAACTTCCCTTCACCCCTCCACTTT. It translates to CASSYWDNFPSPLHF.

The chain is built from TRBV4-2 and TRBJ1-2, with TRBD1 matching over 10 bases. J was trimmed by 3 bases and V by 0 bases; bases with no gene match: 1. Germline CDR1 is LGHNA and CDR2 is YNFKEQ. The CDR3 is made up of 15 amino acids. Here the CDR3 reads CASSQEGTGDYGYTF. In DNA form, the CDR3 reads TGTGCCAGCAGCCAAGAGGGGACAGGGGACTATGGCTACACCTTC.

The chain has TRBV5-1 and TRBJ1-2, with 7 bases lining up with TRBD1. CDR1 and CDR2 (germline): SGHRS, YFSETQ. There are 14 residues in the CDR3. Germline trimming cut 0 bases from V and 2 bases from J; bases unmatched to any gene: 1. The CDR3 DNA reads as TGCGCCAGCAGCTTGGGGGACAGAAACTATGGCTACACCTTC. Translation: CASSLGDRNYGYTF. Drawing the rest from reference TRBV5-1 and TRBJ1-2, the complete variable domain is KAGVTQTPRYLIKTRGQQVTLSCSPISGHRSVSWYQQTPGQGLQFLFEYFSETQRNKGNFPGRFSGRQFSNSRSEMNVSTLELGDSALYLCASSLGDRNYGYTFGSGTRLTVV.

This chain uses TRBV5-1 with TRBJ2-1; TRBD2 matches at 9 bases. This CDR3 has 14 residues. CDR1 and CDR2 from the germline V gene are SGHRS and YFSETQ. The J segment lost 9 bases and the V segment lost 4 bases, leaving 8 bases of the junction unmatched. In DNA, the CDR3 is TGCGCCAGCAGCACCGGGACTAGCACGGGTGAGCAGTTCTTC. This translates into CASSTGTSTGEQFF.

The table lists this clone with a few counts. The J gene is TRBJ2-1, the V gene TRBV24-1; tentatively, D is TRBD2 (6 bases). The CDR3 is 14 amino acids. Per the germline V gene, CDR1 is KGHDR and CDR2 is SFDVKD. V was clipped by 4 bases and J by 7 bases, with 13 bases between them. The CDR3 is CATSEMRLENEQFF. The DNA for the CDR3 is TGTGCCACCAGTGAAATGAGACTAGAGAATGAGCAGTTCTTC.

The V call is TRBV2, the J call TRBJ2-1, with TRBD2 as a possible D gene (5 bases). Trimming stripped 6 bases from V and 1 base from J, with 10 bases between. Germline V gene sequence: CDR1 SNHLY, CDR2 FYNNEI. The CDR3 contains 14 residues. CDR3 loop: CASRSSGSYNEQFF. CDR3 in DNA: TGTGCCAGCAGATCCAGCGGTTCCTACAATGAGCAGTTCTTC.

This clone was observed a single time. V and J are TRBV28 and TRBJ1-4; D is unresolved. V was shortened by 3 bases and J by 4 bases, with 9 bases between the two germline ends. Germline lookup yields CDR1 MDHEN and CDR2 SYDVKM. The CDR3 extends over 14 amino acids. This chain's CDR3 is CASSFSGFNEKLFF. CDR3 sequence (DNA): TGTGCCAGCAGTTTTTCAGGTTTTAATGAAAAACTGTTTTTT.

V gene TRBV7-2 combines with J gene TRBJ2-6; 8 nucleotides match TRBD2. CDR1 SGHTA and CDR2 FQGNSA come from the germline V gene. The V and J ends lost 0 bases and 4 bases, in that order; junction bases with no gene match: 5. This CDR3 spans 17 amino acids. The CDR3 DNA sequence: TGTGCCAGCAGCTTAGCGTCCGGGGGGGCCGGGGCCAACGTCCTGACTTTC. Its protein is CASSLASGGAGANVLTF.

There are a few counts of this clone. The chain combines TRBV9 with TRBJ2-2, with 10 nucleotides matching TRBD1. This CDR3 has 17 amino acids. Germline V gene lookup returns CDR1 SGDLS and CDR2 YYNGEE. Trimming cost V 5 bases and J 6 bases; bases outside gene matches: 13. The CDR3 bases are TGTGCCAGCAGTTTTCAACTTGACAGGGGGCTTTCCGGGGAGCTGTTTTTT. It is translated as CASSFQLDRGLSGELFF.

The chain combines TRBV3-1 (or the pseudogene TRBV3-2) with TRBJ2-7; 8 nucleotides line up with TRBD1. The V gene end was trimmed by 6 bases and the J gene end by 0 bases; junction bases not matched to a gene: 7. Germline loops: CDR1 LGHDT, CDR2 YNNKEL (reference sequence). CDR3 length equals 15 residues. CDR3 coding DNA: TGTGCCAGCAGTGGGCAGGGGGCTCACTCCTACGAGCAGTACTTC. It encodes CASSGQGAHSYEQYF.

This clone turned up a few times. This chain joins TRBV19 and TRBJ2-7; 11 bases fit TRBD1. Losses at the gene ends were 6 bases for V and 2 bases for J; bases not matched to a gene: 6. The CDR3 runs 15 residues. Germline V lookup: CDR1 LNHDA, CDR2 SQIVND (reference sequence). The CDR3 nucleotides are TGTGCCAGTAGCTTCTCGGGACAGGGGGCCTACGAGCAGTACTTC. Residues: CASSFSGQGAYEQYF. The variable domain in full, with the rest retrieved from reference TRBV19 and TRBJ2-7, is DGGITQSPKYLFRKEGQNVTLSCEQNLNHDAMYWYRQDPGQGLRLIYYSQIVNDFQKGDIAEGYSVSREKKESFPLTVTSAQKNPTAFYLCASSFSGQGAYEQYFGPGTRLTVT.

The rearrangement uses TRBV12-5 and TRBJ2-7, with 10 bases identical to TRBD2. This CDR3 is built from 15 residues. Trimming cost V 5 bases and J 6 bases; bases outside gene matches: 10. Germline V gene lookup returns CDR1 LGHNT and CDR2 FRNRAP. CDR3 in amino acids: CASGRTSGSRGEQYF. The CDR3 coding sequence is TGTGCTAGTGGTCGGACTAGCGGTTCCCGGGGCGAGCAGTACTTC.

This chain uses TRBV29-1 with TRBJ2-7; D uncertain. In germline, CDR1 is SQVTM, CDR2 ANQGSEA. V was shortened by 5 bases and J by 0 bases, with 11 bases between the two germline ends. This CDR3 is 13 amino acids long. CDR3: CSVHSGPSYEQYF. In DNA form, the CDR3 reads TGCAGCGTTCATAGTGGGCCCTCCTACGAGCAGTACTTC.

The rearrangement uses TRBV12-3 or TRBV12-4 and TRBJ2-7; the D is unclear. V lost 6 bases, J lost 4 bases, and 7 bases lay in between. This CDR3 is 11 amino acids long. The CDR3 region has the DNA TGTGCCAGCAGCTCCCTATACGAGCAGTACTTC. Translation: CASSSLYEQYF.

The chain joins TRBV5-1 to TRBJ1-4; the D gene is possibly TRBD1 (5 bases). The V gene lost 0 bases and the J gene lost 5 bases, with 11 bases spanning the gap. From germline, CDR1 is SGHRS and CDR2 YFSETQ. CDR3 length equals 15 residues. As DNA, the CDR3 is TGCGCCAGCAGCTTGGGAGACAGCGGGAATGAAAAACTGTTTTTT. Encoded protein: CASSLGDSGNEKLFF.

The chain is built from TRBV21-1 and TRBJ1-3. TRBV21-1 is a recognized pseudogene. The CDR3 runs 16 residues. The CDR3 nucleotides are TGTGCCAGCAGCAAAGGGACCGGAGGAACTGGAAACACCATATATTTT. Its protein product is CASSKGTGGTGNTIYF.

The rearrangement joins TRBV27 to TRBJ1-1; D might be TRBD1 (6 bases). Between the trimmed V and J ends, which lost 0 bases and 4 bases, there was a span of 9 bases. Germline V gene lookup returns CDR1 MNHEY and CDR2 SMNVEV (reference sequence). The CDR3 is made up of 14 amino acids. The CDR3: CASSLSGGRTEAFF. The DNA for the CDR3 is TGTGCCAGCAGTTTATCAGGGGGTCGCACTGAAGCTTTCTTT.

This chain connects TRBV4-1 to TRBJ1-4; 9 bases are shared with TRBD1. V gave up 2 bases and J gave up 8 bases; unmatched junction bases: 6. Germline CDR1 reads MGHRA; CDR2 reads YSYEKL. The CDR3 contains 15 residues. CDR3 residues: CASSQLGTGLEKLFF. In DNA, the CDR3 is TGCGCCAGCAGCCAACTCGGGACAGGGCTAGAAAAACTGTTTTTT.

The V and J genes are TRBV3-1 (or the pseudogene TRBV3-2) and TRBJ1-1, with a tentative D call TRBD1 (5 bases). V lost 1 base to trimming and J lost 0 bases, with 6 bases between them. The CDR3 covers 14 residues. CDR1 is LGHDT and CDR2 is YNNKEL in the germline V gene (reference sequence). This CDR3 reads CASSQGTLNTEAFF. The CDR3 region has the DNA TGTGCCAGCAGCCAAGGGACATTGAACACTGAAGCTTTCTTT.

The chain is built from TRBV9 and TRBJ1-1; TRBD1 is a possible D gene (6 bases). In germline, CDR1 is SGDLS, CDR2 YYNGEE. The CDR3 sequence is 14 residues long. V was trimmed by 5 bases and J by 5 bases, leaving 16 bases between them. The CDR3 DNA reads TGTGCCAGCAGTCGAGGGGGGGCAGAGACTGAAGCTTTCTTT. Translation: CASSRGGAETEAFF.

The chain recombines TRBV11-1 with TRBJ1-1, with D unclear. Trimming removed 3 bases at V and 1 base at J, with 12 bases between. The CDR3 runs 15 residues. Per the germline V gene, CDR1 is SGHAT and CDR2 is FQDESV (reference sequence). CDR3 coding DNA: TGTGCCAGCAGCTTCAGCCCCAGGCAGAACACTGAAGCTTTCTTT. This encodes CASSFSPRQNTEAFF.

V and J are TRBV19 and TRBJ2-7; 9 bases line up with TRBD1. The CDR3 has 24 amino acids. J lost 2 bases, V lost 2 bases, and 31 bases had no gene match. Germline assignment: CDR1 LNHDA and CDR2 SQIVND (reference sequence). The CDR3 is CASSITRTGGKTSQPTRGTYEQYF. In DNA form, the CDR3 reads TGTGCCAGTAGTATAACTCGAACAGGGGGCAAGACTAGTCAACCAACCCGGGGAACCTACGAGCAGTACTTC.

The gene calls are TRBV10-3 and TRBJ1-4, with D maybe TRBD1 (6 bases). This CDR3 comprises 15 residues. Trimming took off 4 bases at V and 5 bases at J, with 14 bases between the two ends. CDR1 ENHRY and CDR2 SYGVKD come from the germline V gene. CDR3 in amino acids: CAISARQVSNEKLFF. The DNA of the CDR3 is TGTGCCATCAGTGCCAGACAGGTGTCGAATGAAAAACTGTTTTTT.

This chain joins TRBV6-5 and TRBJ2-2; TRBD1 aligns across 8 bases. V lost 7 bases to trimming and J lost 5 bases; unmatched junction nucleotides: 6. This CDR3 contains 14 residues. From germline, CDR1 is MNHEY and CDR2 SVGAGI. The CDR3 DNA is TGTGCCAGCACCGCAGGGGGCACGACCGGGGAGCTGTTTTTT. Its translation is CASTAGGTTGELFF.

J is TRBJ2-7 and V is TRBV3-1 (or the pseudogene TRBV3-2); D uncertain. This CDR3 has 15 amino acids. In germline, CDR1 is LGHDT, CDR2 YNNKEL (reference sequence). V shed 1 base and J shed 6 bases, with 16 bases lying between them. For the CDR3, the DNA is TGTGCCAGCAGCCAAGGTTTCGGAGAGGCGGTCGAGCAGTACTTC. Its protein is CASSQGFGEAVEQYF.

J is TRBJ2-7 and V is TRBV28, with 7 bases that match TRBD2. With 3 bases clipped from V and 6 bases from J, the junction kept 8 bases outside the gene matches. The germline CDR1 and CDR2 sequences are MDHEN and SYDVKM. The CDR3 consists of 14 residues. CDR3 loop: CASSLMGGIGEQYF. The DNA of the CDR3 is TGTGCCAGCAGTTTGATGGGAGGGATTGGCGAGCAGTACTTC.

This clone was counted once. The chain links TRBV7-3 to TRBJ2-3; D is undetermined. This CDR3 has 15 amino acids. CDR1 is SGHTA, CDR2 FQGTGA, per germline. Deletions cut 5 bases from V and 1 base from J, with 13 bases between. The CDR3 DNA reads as TGTGCCAGCAGCCCTCTCGGCGGCGGCACAGATACGCAGTATTTT. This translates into CASSPLGGGTDTQYF.

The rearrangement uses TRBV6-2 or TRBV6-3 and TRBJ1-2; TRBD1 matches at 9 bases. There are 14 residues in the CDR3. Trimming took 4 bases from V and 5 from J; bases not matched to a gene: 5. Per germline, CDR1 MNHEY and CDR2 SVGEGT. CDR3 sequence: CASSLDRGAYGYTF. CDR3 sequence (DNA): TGTGCCAGCAGTTTAGACAGGGGGGCGTATGGCTACACCTTC.

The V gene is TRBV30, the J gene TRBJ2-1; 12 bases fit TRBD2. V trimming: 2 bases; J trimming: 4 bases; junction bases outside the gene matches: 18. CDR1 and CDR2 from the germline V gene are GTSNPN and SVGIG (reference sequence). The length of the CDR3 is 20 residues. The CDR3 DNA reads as TGTGCCTGGAGTCGACTCTCTAGCGGGGGGGAGAAAGAGAGGTACAATGAGCAGTTCTTC. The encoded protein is CAWSRLSSGGEKERYNEQFF.